This TCR beta chain was observed in a study of blood T cells in healthy people across ages. General study findings and limits: Unknown CMV status may confound age-related changes in expanded clones.

The sample providers were healthy Caucasian people from Russia, aged roughly 6 to 90. In its sample, this clonotype was seen once. Its antigen is not known. Through a sample-barcoded 5' primer and a J-beta primer mix, a second PCR was run for about 7 to 12 cycles. The template-switch adaptor was a 5' adaptor with 12 random nucleotides. It tagged each cDNA molecule. Each single sample gave us at least 2.5 million CDR3-containing paired-end reads. TCRdb called the 5' RACE reads again in MiXCR, with one record for every CDR3 protein. The sample consists of 1.5 million to 1.9 million distinct CDR3 sequences, approximately 42% of them appearing once. Germline V lookup: CDR1 GTSNPN, CDR2 SVGIG (reference sequence). Trimming at V came to 5 bases and at J to 4 bases, leaving 16 bases not matched to a gene. The CDR3 loop spans 16 amino acids.

This sequence was found in a woman in her late teens or twenties in good health. The J gene is TRBJ1-2, the V gene TRBV30, with 7 bases identical to TRBD1. The specimen was blood. CDR3 coding DNA: TGTGCCTGGCTTAGGAGAGGGGGCTCTCCCGTCTATGGCTACACCTTC. Amino acids: CAWLRRGGSPVYGYTF.